The clone carrying this T cell receptor (beta chain) was recorded at least ten times. Antigen: not known. Original methodology: Across samples, TCR counts had a median of roughly 98,000 and ranged from about 23,224 to 700,000. MiXCR, applied by TCRdb to the RACE reads, yields one record per CDR3 protein. The V and J calls were not made by the authors but by TCRdb's processing. Found here are under 300,000 distinct CDR3 sequences, over 7.5% of them singletons; the top ten hold more than 1%. This record belongs to a study of human T cells and chemical hapten exposure. The overall study: The sensitizing agent was 2% DPC, placed on about 2 cm by about 2 cm of upper inner arm skin. General observations from the study: Relative to controls, expanded TCRs formed significantly more large CDR3 similarity clusters.

The time point: pre-sensitization, week 0. The treatment is: therapeutic diphenylcyclopropenone sensitization with weekly scalp DPC. Blood sampling preceded each patch test application. CDR1 and CDR2 (germline): MNHNY, SVGAGI (reference sequence). This CDR3 is built from 15 residues. The germline V and J ends were trimmed by 2 bases and 1 base, with 9 bases remaining between them. This specimen consisted of whole blood, obtained in connection with sensitization to the hapten diphenylcyclopropenone (DPC). The V and J genes are TRBV6-6 and TRBJ1-5; weak D call: TRBD1 (5 bases). The sequence came from a young man with alopecia areata. Some clones in this sample may be carry-over from other donors' samples. The CDR3 sequence: CASSYTWGSNQPQHF. CDR3 in DNA: TGTGCCAGCAGTTACACCTGGGGGAGCAATCAGCCCCAGCATTTT.